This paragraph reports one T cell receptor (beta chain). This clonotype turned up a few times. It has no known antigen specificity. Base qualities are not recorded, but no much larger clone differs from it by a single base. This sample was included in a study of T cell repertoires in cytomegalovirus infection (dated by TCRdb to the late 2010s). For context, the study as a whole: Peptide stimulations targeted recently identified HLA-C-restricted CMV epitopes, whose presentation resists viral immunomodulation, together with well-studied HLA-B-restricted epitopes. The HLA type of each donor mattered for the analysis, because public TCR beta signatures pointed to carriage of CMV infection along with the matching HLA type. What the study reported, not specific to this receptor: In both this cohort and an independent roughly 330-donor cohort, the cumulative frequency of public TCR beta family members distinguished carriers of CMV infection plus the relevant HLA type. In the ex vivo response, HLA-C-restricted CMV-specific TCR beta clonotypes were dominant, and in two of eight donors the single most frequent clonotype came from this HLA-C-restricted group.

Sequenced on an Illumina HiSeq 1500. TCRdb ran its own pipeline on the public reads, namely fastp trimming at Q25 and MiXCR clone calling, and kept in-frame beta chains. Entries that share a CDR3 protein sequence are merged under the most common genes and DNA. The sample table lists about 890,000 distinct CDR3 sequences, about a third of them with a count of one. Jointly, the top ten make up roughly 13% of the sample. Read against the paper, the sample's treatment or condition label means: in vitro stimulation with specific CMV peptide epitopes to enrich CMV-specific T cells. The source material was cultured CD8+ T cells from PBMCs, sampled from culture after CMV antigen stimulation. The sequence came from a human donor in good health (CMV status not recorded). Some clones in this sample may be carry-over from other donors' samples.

The sequenced DNA is TGTGCCAGCAGTTACTCGCCCACAGGGAAAAACTATGGCTACACCTTC. It is translated as CASSYSPTGKNYGYTF. Here the chain combines TRBV6-6 and TRBJ1-2; matching of 6 bases hints at TRBD1 as the D gene. Trimming costs V 0 bases and J 2 bases, and their ends lie 13 bases apart. The CDR3 runs 16 amino acids, cysteine and phenylalanine included. Of the read, only the CDR3 DNA is kept; its 48 bases are in frame from base 1. CDR1 and CDR2 (MNHNY, SVGAGI) derive from the germline V gene (reference sequence).